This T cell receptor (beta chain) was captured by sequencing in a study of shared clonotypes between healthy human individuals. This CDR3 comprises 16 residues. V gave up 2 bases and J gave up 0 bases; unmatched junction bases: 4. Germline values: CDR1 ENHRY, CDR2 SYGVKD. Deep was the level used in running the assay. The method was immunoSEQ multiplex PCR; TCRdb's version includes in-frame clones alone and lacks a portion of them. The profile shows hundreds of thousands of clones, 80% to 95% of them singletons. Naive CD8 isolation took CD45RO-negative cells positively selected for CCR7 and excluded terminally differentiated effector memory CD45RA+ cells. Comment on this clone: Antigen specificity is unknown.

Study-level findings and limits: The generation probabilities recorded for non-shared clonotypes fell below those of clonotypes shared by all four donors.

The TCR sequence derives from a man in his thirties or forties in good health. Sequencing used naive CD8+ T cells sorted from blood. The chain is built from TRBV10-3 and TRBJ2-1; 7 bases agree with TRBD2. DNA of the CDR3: TGTGCCATCAGTGAGCCGCGGGAGAGCTCCTACAATGAGCAGTTCTTC. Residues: CAISEPRESSYNEQFF.